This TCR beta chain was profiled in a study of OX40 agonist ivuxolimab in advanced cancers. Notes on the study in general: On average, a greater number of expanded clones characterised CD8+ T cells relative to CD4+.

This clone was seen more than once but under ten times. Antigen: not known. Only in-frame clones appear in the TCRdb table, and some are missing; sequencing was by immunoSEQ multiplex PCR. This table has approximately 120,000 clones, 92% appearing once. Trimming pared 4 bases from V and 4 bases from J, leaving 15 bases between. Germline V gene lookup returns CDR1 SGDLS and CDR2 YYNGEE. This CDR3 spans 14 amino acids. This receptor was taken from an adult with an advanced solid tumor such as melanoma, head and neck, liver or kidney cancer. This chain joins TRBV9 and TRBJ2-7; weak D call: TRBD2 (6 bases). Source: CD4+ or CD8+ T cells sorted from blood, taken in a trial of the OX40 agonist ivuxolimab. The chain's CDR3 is CASSPGGTVYEQYF. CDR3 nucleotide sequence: TGTGCCAGCAGCCCGGGCGGGACTGTGTACGAGCAGTACTTC.